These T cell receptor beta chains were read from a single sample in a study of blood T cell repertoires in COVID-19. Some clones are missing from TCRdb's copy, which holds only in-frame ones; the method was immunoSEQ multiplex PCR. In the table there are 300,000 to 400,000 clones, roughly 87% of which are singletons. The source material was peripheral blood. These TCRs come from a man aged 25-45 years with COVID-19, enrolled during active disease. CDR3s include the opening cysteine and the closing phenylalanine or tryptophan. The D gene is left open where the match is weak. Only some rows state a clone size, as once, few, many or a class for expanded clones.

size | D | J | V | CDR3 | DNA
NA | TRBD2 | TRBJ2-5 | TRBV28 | CASSFNRAGGLGETQYF | TGTGCCAGCAGTTTTAATCGAGCGGGAGGGCTAGGAGAGACCCAGTACTTC
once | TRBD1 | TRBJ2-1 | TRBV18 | CASSGQVNNEQFF | TGTGCCAGCTCGGGACAGGTAAACAATGAGCAGTTCTTC
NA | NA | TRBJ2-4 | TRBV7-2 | CASSLGTSENIQYF | TGTGCCAGCAGCCTAGGGACATCGGAAAACATTCAGTACTTC
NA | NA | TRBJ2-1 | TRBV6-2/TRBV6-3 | CASSYPQGEQFF | TGTGCCAGCAGTTACCCCCAGGGCGAGCAGTTCTTC
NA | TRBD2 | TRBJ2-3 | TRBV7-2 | CASSWTSGGTDTQYF | TGTGCCAGCAGTTGGACTAGCGGGGGGACAGATACGCAGTATTTT
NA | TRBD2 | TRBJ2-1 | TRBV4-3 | CASSQKASGMIYEQFF | TGCGCCAGCAGCCAAAAGGCTAGCGGGATGATCTATGAGCAGTTCTTC
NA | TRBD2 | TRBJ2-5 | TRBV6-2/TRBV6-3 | CASSYARTREETQYF | TGTGCCAGCAGTTACGCCCGGACTAGAGAAGAGACCCAGTACTTC
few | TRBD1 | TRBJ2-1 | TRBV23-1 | CASSQSRDRGTCNEQFF | TGCGCCAGCAGTCAAAGCCGGGACAGGGGGACATGTAATGAGCAGTTCTTC
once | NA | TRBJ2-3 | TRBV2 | CASSDNTDTQYF | TGTGCCAGCAGTGACAACACAGATACGCAGTATTTT
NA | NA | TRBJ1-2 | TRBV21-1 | CASSKWDRTPKGYTF | TGTGCCAGCAGCAAATGGGACAGGACGCCGAAGGGCTACACCTTC
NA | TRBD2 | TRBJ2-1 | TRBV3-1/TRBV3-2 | CASSQEMSLAGYNEQFF | TGTGCCAGCAGCCAAGAAATGAGTCTAGCGGGCTACAATGAGCAGTTCTTC
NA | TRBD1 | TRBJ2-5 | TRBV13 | CASSPRSTGDLETQYF | TGTGCCAGCAGCCCACGATCGACAGGGGATTTGGAGACCCAGTACTTC
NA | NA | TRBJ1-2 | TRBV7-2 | CASSLTGQEGYGYTF | TGTGCCAGCAGCCTTACCGGCCAGGAGGGGTATGGCTACACCTTC
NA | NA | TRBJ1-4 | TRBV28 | CASRSGINEKLFF | TGTGCCAGCAGATCAGGGATTAATGAAAAACTGTTTTTT
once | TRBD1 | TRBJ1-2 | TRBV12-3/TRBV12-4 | CASRNDRDYGYTF | TGTGCCAGCAGAAATGACAGGGACTATGGCTACACCTTC
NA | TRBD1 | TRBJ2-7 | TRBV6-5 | CASTLDRGFYEQYF | TGTGCCAGCACACTGGACAGGGGGTTCTACGAGCAGTACTTC
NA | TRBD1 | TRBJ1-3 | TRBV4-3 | CASSPRQGAGNTIYF | TGCGCCAGCAGCCCAAGACAGGGGGCTGGAAACACCATATATTTT
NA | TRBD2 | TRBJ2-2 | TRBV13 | CASSQRLAGGPGNTGELFF | TGTGCCAGCAGCCAACGACTAGCGGGGGGGCCCGGGAACACCGGGGAGCTGTTTTTT
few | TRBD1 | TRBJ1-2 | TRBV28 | CASRITTGGSTF | TGTGCCAGCCGAATCACTACAGGGGGATCCACCTTC
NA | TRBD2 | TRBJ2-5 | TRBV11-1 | CASSLAGTSLTETQYF | TGTGCCAGCAGCTTAGCAGGGACTAGCCTCACCGAGACCCAGTACTTC
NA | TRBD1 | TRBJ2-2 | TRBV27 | CASSPRDSVTGELFF | TGTGCCAGCAGTCCCCGGGACAGCGTCACCGGGGAGCTGTTTTTT
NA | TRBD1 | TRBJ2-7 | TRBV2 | CASSEAGGAEQYF | TGTGCCAGCAGTGAGGCAGGGGGAGCCGAGCAGTACTTC
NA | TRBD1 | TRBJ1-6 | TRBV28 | CASIDRVRLPLHF | TGTGCCAGCATCGACAGGGTTAGGTTACCCCTCCACTTT
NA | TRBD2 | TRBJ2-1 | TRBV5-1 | CASSLARTSGNEQFF | TGCGCCAGCAGCTTGGCGAGGACTAGCGGTAATGAGCAGTTCTTC
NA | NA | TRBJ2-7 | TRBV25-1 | CASSPTESYEQYF | TGTGCCAGCAGCCCGACAGAGTCCTACGAGCAGTACTTC
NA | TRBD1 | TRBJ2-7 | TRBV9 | CASSAGTATSYEQYF | TGTGCCAGCAGCGCCGGGACAGCCACATCCTACGAGCAGTACTTC
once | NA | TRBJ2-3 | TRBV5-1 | CASRRWGDRLTDTQYF | TGCGCCAGCAGACGTTGGGGGGACAGACTCACAGATACGCAGTATTTT
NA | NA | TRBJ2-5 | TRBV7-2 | CASSLVYGVQETQYF | TGTGCCAGCAGCTTAGTATACGGGGTCCAAGAGACCCAGTACTTC
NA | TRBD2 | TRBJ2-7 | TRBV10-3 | CATMWTSGYEQYF | TGTGCCACCATGTGGACTAGCGGGTACGAGCAGTACTTC
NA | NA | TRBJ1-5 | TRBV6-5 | CASRQGSLNQPQHF | TGTGCCAGCAGGCAGGGATCCCTCAATCAGCCCCAGCATTTT
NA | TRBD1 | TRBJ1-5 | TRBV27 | CASSYRGLNQPQHF | TGTGCCAGCAGTTACAGGGGGCTCAATCAGCCCCAGCATTTT
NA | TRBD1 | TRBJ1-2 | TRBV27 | CASSLSRQGARVGYTF | TGTGCCAGCAGTTTATCGAGGCAGGGGGCGCGGGTCGGCTACACCTTC
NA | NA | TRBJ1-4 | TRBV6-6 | CASMETGGANEKLFF | TGTGCCAGCATGGAGACGGGGGGAGCTAATGAAAAACTGTTTTTT
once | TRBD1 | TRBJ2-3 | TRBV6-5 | CASTADRGPDTQYF | TGTGCCAGCACTGCGGACAGGGGCCCAGATACGCAGTATTTT